The 30 T cell receptor beta chains below come from one sample, sequenced in a study of blood T cell repertoires in COVID-19. Assay used: immunoSEQ multiplex PCR; TCRdb lists only in-frame clones, some missing. The sample yields around 200,000 clones, around 83% seen once. The sample was peripheral blood. These receptor sequences come from a woman in her forties with acute or convalescent COVID-19.

This clone was counted only a few times. The CDR3: CASRYPGQADHEAFF. DNA of the CDR3: TGTGCCAGCAGGTACCCGGGACAGGCTGATCATGAAGCTTTCTTT. The chain is built from TRBV6-5 and TRBJ1-1; 8 bases line up with TRBD1. Germline values: CDR1 MNHEY, CDR2 SVGAGI. The ends lost 6 bases at V and 7 bases at J; junction bases unmatched: 13. The CDR3 sequence is 15 residues long.

The CDR3 DNA reads as TGTGCCAGTAGTATGTTGCAGGGGGCGGACTACGAGCAGTACTTC. It codes for CASSMLQGADYEQYF. The V gene is TRBV19, the J gene TRBJ2-7; 8 nucleotides match TRBD1. The CDR3 length is 15 residues. Germline CDR1 is LNHDA and CDR2 is SQIVND (reference sequence). Losses at the gene ends were 3 bases for V and 3 bases for J; bases not matched to a gene: 7. The full variable domain, in which reference TRBV19 and TRBJ2-7 provide the parts outside the CDR3, is DGGITQSPKYLFRKEGQNVTLSCEQNLNHDAMYWYRQDPGQGLRLIYYSQIVNDFQKGDIAEGYSVSREKKESFPLTVTSAQKNPTAFYLCASSMLQGADYEQYFGPGTRLTVT.

The chain recombines TRBV2 with TRBJ2-7, with D unresolved. This CDR3 has 11 residues. Germline V lookup: CDR1 SNHLY, CDR2 FYNNEI. Trimming left V 3 bases short and J 3 bases short, with 3 bases between. In nucleotides, the CDR3 is TGTGCCAGCAGTGACAACTACGAGCAGTACTTC. It encodes CASSDNYEQYF.

The rearrangement uses TRBV20-1 and TRBJ2-7; D gene unclear. The CDR3 consists of 10 residues. From germline, CDR1 is DFQATT and CDR2 SNEGSKA (reference sequence). With 2 bases removed from V and 3 bases from J, the gap between germline ends came to 2 bases. The CDR3 bases are TGCAGTGCTAGACACTACGAGCAGTACTTC. Translation: CSARHYEQYF.

There are a few counts of this clone. CDR3 nucleotide sequence: TGTGCCAGTAGTCCTGTGGAGGGCCTCTCCTACGAGCAGTACTTC. Residues: CASSPVEGLSYEQYF. The V call is TRBV19, the J call TRBJ2-7; tentative D call: TRBD2 (6 bases). Germline V gene lookup returns CDR1 LNHDA and CDR2 SQIVND (reference sequence). Trimming took off 5 bases at V and 0 bases at J, with 14 bases between the two ends. This CDR3 region has 15 residues.

V gene TRBV28 combines with J gene TRBJ2-1; 13 bases map to TRBD2. The CDR3 covers 18 residues. V dropped 1 base and J dropped 5; count of bases not matched to a gene: 8. The germline V gene has CDR1 MDHEN and CDR2 SYDVKM. The DNA for the CDR3 is TGTGCCAGCAGTTTATTTTTCGCTGGGACTAGCGGGGACAATGAGCAGTTCTTC. Amino acid sequence: CASSLFFAGTSGDNEQFF.

V gene TRBV6-4 combines with J gene TRBJ2-1; D unclear. Trimming stripped 7 bases from V and 6 bases from J, with 19 bases between. Germline V CDR1 and CDR2: MRHNA, SNTAGT. The CDR3 contains 15 residues. The CDR3 reads CASTHRSYGSNEQFF. For the CDR3, the DNA is TGTGCCAGCACCCACCGATCCTACGGTTCCAATGAGCAGTTCTTC.

This chain uses TRBV7-2 with TRBJ2-5, with a weak D call TRBD2 (6 bases). Trimming took off 4 bases at V and 5 bases at J, with 14 bases between the two ends. Germline V gene sequence: CDR1 SGHTA, CDR2 FQGNSA. The CDR3 has 14 residues. The CDR3 DNA is TGTGCCAGCAGCTCGATGGGACTCGGCGAGACCCAGTACTTC. Translating it yields CASSSMGLGETQYF.

The chain combines TRBV5-1 with TRBJ2-7; 8 nucleotides match TRBD2. With 4 bases clipped from V and 2 bases from J, the junction kept 5 bases outside the gene matches. There are 14 residues in the CDR3. Germline V gene lookup returns CDR1 SGHRS and CDR2 YFSETQ. The CDR3 reads CASSQGLDTYEQYF. The CDR3 DNA reads as TGCGCCAGCAGCCAGGGACTAGATACCTACGAGCAGTACTTC.

CDR3 in amino acids: CASSHLAGTGYEQYF. CDR3 DNA sequence: TGTGCCAGCAGCCACCTTGCCGGGACAGGCTACGAGCAGTACTTC. The V and J genes are TRBV4-2 and TRBJ2-7, with 8 positions matching TRBD1. This CDR3 is 15 amino acids long. V was pared by 3 bases and J by 3 bases, with 7 bases of the junction left unmatched. From germline, CDR1 is LGHNA and CDR2 YNFKEQ.

This chain connects TRBV27 to TRBJ2-7, with D perhaps TRBD1 (7 bases). In germline, CDR1 is MNHEY, CDR2 SMNVEV (reference sequence). Trimming took 6 bases from V and 3 from J, leaving 21 bases between them. This CDR3 comprises 16 residues. The CDR3 sequence: CASRTGQQGRIYEQYF. The CDR3 DNA reads TGTGCCAGCAGGACCGGCCAACAGGGGAGGATCTACGAGCAGTACTTC.

This chain joins TRBV27 and TRBJ2-7; 8 bases are shared with TRBD2. CDR3 length: 16 amino acids. CDR1 is MNHEY and CDR2 is SMNVEV in the germline V gene (reference sequence). With V trimmed by 6 bases and J by 4 bases, 14 bases remained unmatched. The CDR3 is CASRSPVAGTVYEQYF. The CDR3 DNA reads as TGTGCCAGCAGGTCCCCCGTAGCGGGGACGGTATACGAGCAGTACTTC.

The chain couples TRBV5-8 to TRBJ1-1; 7 bases map to TRBD1. Germline V gives CDR1 SGHTS, CDR2 YDEGEE. The CDR3 loop spans 12 amino acids. V shed 4 bases and J 11 bases; nucleotides not matched to a gene: 8. CDR3 amino acids: CASSHTGTAAFF. As DNA, the CDR3 is TGTGCCAGCAGCCACACCGGGACAGCCGCTTTCTTT.

The chain joins TRBV24-1 to TRBJ1-2, with D possibly being TRBD1 (6 bases). V was shortened by 5 bases and J by 4 bases, with 13 bases between the two germline ends. Germline V gene lookup returns CDR1 KGHDR and CDR2 SFDVKD. The CDR3 covers 14 residues. CDR3: CATSAEEGGYGYTF. The CDR3 DNA reads TGTGCCACCAGTGCAGAAGAAGGGGGCTATGGCTACACCTTC.

The chain has TRBV7-9 and TRBJ2-7; TRBD1 is a possible D gene (6 bases). The CDR3 runs to 14 residues. The germline CDR1 and CDR2 sequences are SEHNR and FQNEAQ (reference sequence). Trimming shortened V by 5 bases and J by 0 bases, and 11 bases separated the two germline ends. CDR3 nucleotides: TGTGCCAGCAGCCAGACAGGCAGCTCCTACGAGCAGTACTTC. Translated: CASSQTGSSYEQYF.

The chain uses TRBV2 and TRBJ2-7, with D possibly matching TRBD1 (7 bases). The germline V gene has CDR1 SNHLY and CDR2 FYNNEI. This CDR3 has 14 amino acids. V dropped 11 bases and J dropped 5 bases, with 22 bases sitting between them. The CDR3 here is CAGTLRGLVNEQYF. DNA of the CDR3: TGTGCCGGGACTTTGAGGGGGCTGGTCAACGAGCAGTACTTC.

The chain links TRBV7-2 to TRBJ1-2; D possibly corresponds to TRBD1 (5 bases). V was clipped by 1 base and J by 2 bases, with 8 bases between them. Germline CDR1 and CDR2: SGHTA and FQGNSA. The CDR3 is 14 amino acids. The CDR3 nucleotides are TGTGCCAGCAGCTTAGACCGACAGAACTATGGCTACACCTTC. Protein product: CASSLDRQNYGYTF.

This CDR3 is CASSCFGGTGGYHTF. The CDR3 DNA reads TGTGCCAGCAGTTGTTTTGGCGGGACAGGGGGCTACCACACCTTC. This chain joins TRBV11-3 and TRBJ1-2, with 12 nucleotides matching TRBD1. The V and J ends lost 6 bases and 12 bases, in that order; junction bases with no gene match: 14. This CDR3 has 15 residues. The germline gives CDR1 SGHNT, CDR2 YENEEA.

The chain carries TRBV2 and TRBJ1-1; 8 bases align to TRBD1. The germline V gene has CDR1 SNHLY and CDR2 FYNNEI. J was trimmed by 0 bases and V by 6 bases; bases with no gene match: 3. CDR3 length: 14 amino acids. CDR3 sequence: CASRPDRVNTEAFF. The CDR3 DNA is TGTGCCAGCAGACCGGACAGGGTGAACACTGAAGCTTTCTTT. The full variable domain, its missing parts supplied by reference TRBV2 and TRBJ1-1, is EPEVTQTPSHQVTQMGQEVILRCVPISNHLYFYWYRQILGQKVEFLVSFYNNEISEKSEIFDDQFSVERPDGSNFTLKIRSTKLEDSAMYFCASRPDRVNTEAFFGQGTRLTVV.

This chain uses TRBV24-1 with TRBJ2-2, with TRBD2 identical over 9 bases. This CDR3 region has 17 residues. V lost 6 bases, J lost 5 bases, and 12 bases stayed unmatched. CDR1 is KGHDR, CDR2 SFDVKD, per germline. DNA of the CDR3: TGTGCCACCAGTTCGCCTAGCGGGAAATTGAAAACCGGGGAGCTGTTTTTT. It codes for CATSSPSGKLKTGELFF.

This chain connects TRBV7-9 to TRBJ1-6; D unresolved. With 8 bases removed from V and 7 bases from J, the gap between germline ends came to 9 bases. The CDR3 spans 12 residues. CDR1 is SEHNR, CDR2 FQNEAQ, per germline (reference sequence). The CDR3 protein is CASQELNSPLHF. The DNA for the CDR3 is TGTGCCAGCCAGGAACTCAATTCACCCCTCCACTTT. Full variable domain (remainder filled in from reference TRBV7-9 and TRBJ1-6): DTGVSQNPRHKITKRGQNVTFRCDPISEHNRLYWYRQTLGQGPEFLTYFQNEAQLEKSRLLSDRFSAERPKGSFSTLEIQRTEQGDSAMYLCASQELNSPLHFGNGTRLTVT.

The J gene is TRBJ1-5, the V gene TRBV24-1; D is possibly TRBD1 (6 bases). Germline V gene sequence: CDR1 KGHDR, CDR2 SFDVKD. This CDR3 is 15 amino acids long. V dropped 4 bases and J dropped 3 bases, with 12 bases sitting between them. The CDR3 nucleotides are TGTGCCACCAGTGACGGGGGGGGCCCCAATCAGCCCCAGCATTTT. It specifies CATSDGGGPNQPQHF.

This clone is a singleton in its sample. One end of the junction does not line up with germline, which may come from a read error. This chain uses TRBV7-7 with TRBJ2-1; D is perhaps TRBD1 (5 bases). Per the germline V gene, CDR1 is SSHAT and CDR2 is FNYEAQ (reference sequence). CDR3 length: 13 amino acids. CDR3 sequence: CASSTTGQMEQFF. CDR3 bases: TGTGCTAGCAGCACTACAGGTCAAATGGAGCAGTTCTTC.

This clone was observed once. The rearrangement uses TRBV7-3 and TRBJ2-7, with TRBD1 identical over 8 bases. V shed 2 bases, J shed 3 bases, and the junction held 6 bases outside the gene matches. The CDR3 consists of 15 residues. Germline V gene data show CDR1 as SGHTA and CDR2 as FQGTGA. The CDR3 loop reads CASSLGPGGIYEQYF. The CDR3 DNA follows: TGTGCCAGCAGCTTAGGTCCAGGGGGCATCTACGAGCAGTACTTC.

The gene calls are TRBV6-5 and TRBJ2-2; D unresolved. This CDR3 is built from 15 residues. Germline-derived CDR1 and CDR2 are MNHEY and SVGAGI. Trimming removed 7 bases at V and 7 bases at J, with 19 bases between. The chain's CDR3 is CASTLYPVPGGELFF. In nucleotides, the CDR3 is TGTGCCAGCACCCTCTACCCGGTTCCGGGCGGGGAGCTGTTTTTT.

The chain uses TRBV27 and TRBJ1-2, with D unclear. This CDR3 has 14 residues. The V and J ends lost 5 bases and 6 bases respectively, with 16 bases between them. Germline V lookup: CDR1 MNHEY, CDR2 SMNVEV (reference sequence). The CDR3 loop is CASSPSTRQHGYTF. The CDR3 DNA sequence: TGTGCCAGCAGTCCTTCGACGAGGCAGCATGGCTACACCTTC.

The gene calls are TRBV5-1 and TRBJ2-7; TRBD1 matches at 7 bases. The CDR3 is made up of 13 amino acids. The germline gives CDR1 SGHRS, CDR2 YFSETQ. The V gene end was trimmed by 4 bases and the J gene end by 2 bases; junction bases not matched to a gene: 3. The CDR3 is CASSPGTAYEQYF. The CDR3 DNA follows: TGCGCCAGCAGCCCTGGGACAGCCTACGAGCAGTACTTC.

Only one count was recorded for this clone. The gene calls are TRBV10-3 and TRBJ1-6; a weak D match, TRBD1 (5 bases). V gave up 8 bases and J gave up 5 bases, with 13 bases separating them. The germline gives CDR1 ENHRY, CDR2 SYGVKD. This CDR3 is built from 14 residues. The CDR3 DNA sequence: TGTGCCATCGCGCCAGGGAACAATAATTCACCCCTCCACTTT. Translating it yields CAIAPGNNNSPLHF.

This chain uses TRBV27 with TRBJ1-2, with D perhaps TRBD1 (5 bases). Germline V CDR1 and CDR2: MNHEY, SMNVEV (reference sequence). V was cut by 5 bases and J by 4 bases, with 14 bases left in between. This CDR3 has 14 residues. DNA for the CDR3: TGTGCCAGCAGTCACGGACCCAGGGCCTATGGCTACACCTTC. Translation gives CASSHGPRAYGYTF.

This chain uses TRBV6-4 with TRBJ2-7, with a tentative D call TRBD2 (5 bases). The CDR3 covers 14 residues. Germline V CDR1 and CDR2: MRHNA, SNTAGT. V was trimmed by 6 bases and J by 0 bases, leaving 12 bases between them. CDR3 coding DNA: TGTGCCAGCAGCCCCGACGGGAACTCCTACGAGCAGTACTTC. Translation gives CASSPDGNSYEQYF.